Listed below are T cell receptor beta chains from one sample, sequenced in a study of blood T cell repertoires in COVID-19. This table comes from immunoSEQ multiplex PCR, and its TCRdb copy is limited to in-frame clones, with some not included. Among around 430,000 clones listed, approximately 89% were seen once. The material sequenced was peripheral blood. Receptors originate from a woman aged 50 to 65 with COVID-19, enrolled during active disease. Each CDR3 is given without its conserved first and last residue.

v_gene	j_gene	CDR3aa
TRBV11-2	TRBJ2-7	ASSYGTGGDYEQY
TRBV20-1	TRBJ1-1	SASKQGGTEAF
TRBV7-4	TRBJ1-5	ASRKTGQGAGGNQPQH
TRBV12-3/TRBV12-4	TRBJ1-2	ASTSGGNYGYT
TRBV18	TRBJ2-1	ASSPLGQREQF
TRBV27	TRBJ2-2	ASSLIAGGPVGTGELF
TRBV5-5	TRBJ2-2	ASSHDRVYTGELF
TRBV19	TRBJ1-2	ASSPIGGNGYT
TRBV9	TRBJ2-1	ASSPSDSPYYNEQF
TRBV7-3	TRBJ2-3	ASSIATSGDTDTQY
TRBV29-1	TRBJ1-2	SVEEGRGLGYGYT
TRBV15	TRBJ2-1	ATSRDRGNNEQF
TRBV7-2	TRBJ2-1	ASTPYGAYNEQF
TRBV11-2	TRBJ1-2	ASSLSEARGYT
TRBV7-2	TRBJ1-1	ASSLTPNTEAF
TRBV9	TRBJ2-1	ASSDRGSSYNEQF
TRBV18	TRBJ2-2	ASSRDSQVNTGELF
TRBV5-1	TRBJ1-2	ASSSDLPGQGADYGYT
TRBV5-8	TRBJ1-1	ASRYNRDLEAF
TRBV9	TRBJ1-4	ASSVGGSEKLF
TRBV5-4	TRBJ1-2	ASSLVGGAALPYGYT
TRBV11-1	TRBJ2-7	ASTQSGITYEQY
TRBV7-3	TRBJ2-2	ASRKTSGVTGELF
TRBV19	TRBJ1-1	ASSQTGGWDTEAF
TRBV5-4	TRBJ2-7	ASSRDSYEQY
TRBV30	TRBJ1-1	AWSGQLEEAF
TRBV6-1	TRBJ2-7	ASSEASQGASYEQY
TRBV11-2	TRBJ1-3	ASSLARGAKGNTIY
TRBV27	TRBJ1-1	ASSLSIGTGEM